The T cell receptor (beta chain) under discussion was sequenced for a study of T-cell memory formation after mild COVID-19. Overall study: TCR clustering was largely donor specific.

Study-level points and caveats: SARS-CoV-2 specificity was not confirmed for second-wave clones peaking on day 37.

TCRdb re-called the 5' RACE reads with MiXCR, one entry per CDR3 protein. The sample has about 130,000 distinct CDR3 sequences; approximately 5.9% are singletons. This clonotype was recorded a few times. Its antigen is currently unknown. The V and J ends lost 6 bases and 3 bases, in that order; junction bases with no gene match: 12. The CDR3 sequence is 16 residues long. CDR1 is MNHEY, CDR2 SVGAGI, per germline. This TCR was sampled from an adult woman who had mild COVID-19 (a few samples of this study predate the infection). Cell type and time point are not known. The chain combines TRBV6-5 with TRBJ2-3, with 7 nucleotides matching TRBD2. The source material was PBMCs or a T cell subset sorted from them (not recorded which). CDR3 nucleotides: TGTGCCAGCAGGGAAAGCGGCGGGGGTACAACAGATACGCAGTATTTT. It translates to CASRESGGGTTDTQYF.